This entry lists 10 T cell receptor beta chains sequenced from one sample in a study of T cells in Graves' hyperthyroidism and ophthalmopathy. Amplified TCR beta CDR3 regions derived from RNA transcripts. First-round RT-PCR of the TCR CDR3 relied on the HTBI primer set. Via MiXCR, TCRdb re-called the multiplex PCR reads, giving one row per CDR3 protein. This table holds some 510,000 distinct CDR3 sequences, roughly 50% found once. The specimen was peripheral blood or thyroid tissue (not recorded which). The source is a woman under 30 with Graves' hyperthyroidism.

Points on this clonotype: A read error may explain this, as a much larger clone is one base away. This sequence joins TRBV29-1 and TRBJ2-5; no clear D gene. The CDR3 consists of 13 residues. Germline values: CDR1 SQVTM, CDR2 ANQGSEA. V lost 7 bases, J lost 1 base, and 13 bases lay in between. The DNA for the CDR3 is TGCAGCGGAAAAGGGTCCAGCCAAGAGACCCAGTACTTC. It is translated as CSGKGSSQETQYF.

The gene calls are TRBV15 and TRBJ1-6; 7 bases agree with TRBD1. The CDR3 runs to 17 residues. Germline assignment: CDR1 LNHNV and CDR2 YYDKDF (reference sequence). J gave up 6 bases and V 1 base, and 9 bases lay outside the gene matches. The DNA for the CDR3 is TGTGCCACCAGCAGAGCGGGACAGCGAACCCCTAATTCACCCCTCCACTTT. Its translation is CATSRAGQRTPNSPLHF.

The J gene is TRBJ2-6, the V gene TRBV10-3, with a weak D call TRBD2 (5 bases). This CDR3 comprises 14 residues. CDR1 is ENHRY, CDR2 SYGVKD, per germline. Trimming took 6 bases from V and 2 from J, leaving 8 bases between them. The CDR3, as DNA: TGTGCCATCAGGAGGGAGACTGGGGCCAACGTCCTGACTTTC. Encoded protein: CAIRRETGANVLTF.

This clonotype was observed a few times. The chain links TRBV2 to TRBJ1-5; weak D call: TRBD1 (5 bases). This CDR3 has 13 amino acids. Germline V gene sequence: CDR1 SNHLY, CDR2 FYNNEI. V was trimmed by 5 bases and J by 7 bases, leaving 12 bases between them. The CDR3: CASSSGPLQPQHF. As DNA, the CDR3 is TGTGCCAGCAGTTCGGGACCTTTACAGCCCCAGCATTTT.

This clonotype was seen many times. The CDR3 loop reads CASRDGDYGYGYTF. CDR3 nucleotides: TGTGCCTCTAGGGACGGGGACTATGGCTATGGCTACACCTTC. The genes are TRBV10-3 and TRBJ1-2; D possibly corresponds to TRBD1 (5 bases). V was clipped by 11 bases and J by 4 bases, with 20 bases between them. CDR3 length equals 14 residues. Germline CDR1 reads ENHRY; CDR2 reads SYGVKD.

This clonotype was seen more than once but under ten times. The chain links TRBV7-2 to TRBJ1-1; the D gene is possibly TRBD1 (6 bases). This CDR3 contains 16 residues. The germline V gene has CDR1 SGHTA and CDR2 FQGNSA. Trimming cost V 5 bases and J 1 base, with 17 bases left between them. The CDR3 DNA reads TGTGCCAGCAGCCAAGGAACGGGACACAGGAACACTGAAGCTTTCTTT. As protein: CASSQGTGHRNTEAFF.

This chain links TRBV12-3 or TRBV12-4 with TRBJ2-7, with unresolved D. V was pared by 3 bases and J by 2 bases, with 8 bases between. The CDR3 covers 13 residues. The CDR3 sequence: CASSFGYTYEQYF. In nucleotides, the CDR3 is TGTGCCAGCAGTTTCGGGTACACCTACGAGCAGTACTTC.

The chain uses TRBV7-9 and TRBJ1-5; the D gene is possibly TRBD1 (5 bases). V lost 5 bases and J lost 5, with 13 bases in between. This CDR3 region has 14 residues. The germline V gene has CDR1 SEHNR and CDR2 FQNEAQ (reference sequence). CDR3 sequence: CASSPWQGYQPQHF. CDR3 bases: TGTGCCAGCAGCCCTTGGCAGGGCTATCAGCCCCAGCATTTT.

The sample holds a few counts of this clonotype. This rearrangement joins TRBV5-4 to TRBJ1-3; 11 bases are shared with TRBD1. V lost 4 bases, J lost 2 bases, and 2 bases stayed unmatched. Germline V CDR1 and CDR2: SGHNT, YYREEE (reference sequence). The CDR3 runs to 15 residues. Written as DNA, the CDR3 is TGTGCCAGCAGCCAGGGACAGGGGGCTGGAAACACCATATATTTT. It is translated as CASSQGQGAGNTIYF.

The V and J genes are TRBV25-1 and TRBJ2-1; TRBD2 matches at 9 bases. The CDR3 totals 15 residues. CDR1 MGHDK and CDR2 SYGVNS come from the germline V gene. Unmatched junction bases numbered 7, after V lost 1 base and J lost 9 bases. The CDR3 loop is CASSESQAGGIEQFF. For the CDR3, the DNA is TGTGCCAGCAGTGAATCTCAAGCGGGAGGCATTGAGCAGTTCTTC.